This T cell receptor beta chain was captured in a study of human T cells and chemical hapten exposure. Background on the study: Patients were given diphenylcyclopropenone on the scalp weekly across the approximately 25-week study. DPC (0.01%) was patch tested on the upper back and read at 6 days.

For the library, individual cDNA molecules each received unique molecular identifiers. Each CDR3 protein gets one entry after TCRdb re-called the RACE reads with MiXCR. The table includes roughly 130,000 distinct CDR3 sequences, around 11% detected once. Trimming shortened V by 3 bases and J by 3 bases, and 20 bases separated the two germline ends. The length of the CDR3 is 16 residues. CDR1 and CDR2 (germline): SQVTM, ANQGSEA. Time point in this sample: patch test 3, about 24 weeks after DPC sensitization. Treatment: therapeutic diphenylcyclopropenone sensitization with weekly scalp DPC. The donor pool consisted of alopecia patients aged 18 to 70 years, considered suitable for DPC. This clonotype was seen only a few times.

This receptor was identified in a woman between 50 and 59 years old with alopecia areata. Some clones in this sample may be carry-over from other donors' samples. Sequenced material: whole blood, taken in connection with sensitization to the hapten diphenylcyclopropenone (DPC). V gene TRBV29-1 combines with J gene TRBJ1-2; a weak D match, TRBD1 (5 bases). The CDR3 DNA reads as TGCAGCGTTGATATAGTTACCCGGGGGGGATACTATGGCTACACCTTC. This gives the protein CSVDIVTRGGYYGYTF.